In its sample, the clone carrying this TCR beta chain was seen once. These data originate in a study of blood T cell repertoires in COVID-19. At the level of the study: Acute-phase and convalescent COVID-19 samples originated in the United States, Italy and Spain.

Original analysis: Scientists estimated how many nucleated cells there were by amplifying reference gene primers. The repertoire was sequenced with immunoSEQ multiplex PCR; TCRdb's copy has only in-frame clones and lacks some. Clonal size and the V and J genes are those of that table, whereas D and trimming came from the DNA. The sample yields 270,000 or so clones, roughly 85% seen once. This CDR3 is 16 amino acids long. This TCR was sampled from a woman aged 45 to 65 who had recovered from COVID-19. The chain couples TRBV21-1 to TRBJ1-1; the table calls TRBD1, which could not be checked here. TRBV21-1 is given as a pseudogene. Sequencing used peripheral blood. DNA of the CDR3: TGTGCCAGCAGCACGGAGGACAGGGGGCTGTGGACTGAAGCTTTCTTT. Its protein is CASSTEDRGLWTEAFF.